By share, the clone carrying this T cell receptor (beta chain) counts as medium-sized. Its specificity is unknown. The sample belongs to a study of a mutant IDH1 vaccine in newly diagnosed glioma. The table came from immunoSEQ multiplex PCR; TCRdb's copy has only in-frame clones and leaves some out. The repertoire holds 30,000 to 45,000 clones, with approximately 78% as singletons. The time point is: week 5, during vaccination. Mutant IDH1 20-mer peptide, at 300 ug, made up each vaccine dose, with topical imiquimod. This CDR3 contains 14 residues. Per the germline V gene, CDR1 is ENHRY and CDR2 is SYGVKD. V was clipped by 10 bases and J by 6 bases, with 22 bases between them.

The gene calls are TRBV10-3 and TRBJ2-7; D possibly corresponds to TRBD2 (6 bases). The material was PBMCs, obtained from a glioma patient whose treatment included an IDH1 peptide vaccine. The source is a man aged 40-50 years with glioma. The CDR3: CATRGWEAVGEQYF. For the CDR3, the DNA is TGTGCCACCCGGGGGTGGGAGGCCGTGGGCGAGCAGTACTTC.